The present entry profiles one T cell receptor (beta chain) with its context. The trim removed 4 bases at V and 1 base at J, leaving 3 bases unmatched. Germline V gene sequence: CDR1 GTSNPN, CDR2 SVGIG (reference sequence). This CDR3 is 13 amino acids long. The source of the sample is a study of blood T cell repertoires in COVID-19. Across the whole study: Samples taken during acute and convalescent COVID-19 were collected in the United States, Italy and Spain.

In the original workflow: Counts of nucleated cells, estimated from reference gene primer amplification, were obtained. Libraries were prepared by immunoSEQ multiplex PCR; TCRdb keeps only in-frame clonotypes and omits some of them. V and J calls and clone size follow that table, whereas D and trimming were derived from the DNA. The repertoire holds approximately 92,000 clones, with roughly four fifths as singletons. Sequenced material: peripheral blood. The receptor was isolated from a man in his 60s with acute or convalescent COVID-19. This rearrangement joins TRBV30 to TRBJ2-7; 8 bases line up with TRBD1. The CDR3 loop reads CAWTYRGSYEQYF. CDR3 bases: TGTGCCTGGACTTACAGGGGGTCCTACGAGCAGTACTTC.